The 10 T cell receptor beta chains below come from one sample, sequenced in a study of response to subunit inactivated influenza vaccine. Using its own MiXCR run on the RT-PCR reads, TCRdb lists one record per CDR3 protein. Of hundreds of thousands of distinct CDR3 sequences detected, approximately 14% appear once; the ten largest clones hold approximately 7.6%. The sample here was PBMCs from blood, taken about 14 days before vaccination. The origin of the receptors is a middle-aged man who received an inactivated influenza vaccine.

The V gene is TRBV2, the J gene TRBJ1-1; TRBD1 might be the D (5 bases). Germline CDR1 reads SNHLY; CDR2 reads FYNNEI. Deletions cut 7 bases from V and 3 bases from J, with 18 bases between. The CDR3 has 15 amino acids. CDR3 amino acids: CASTSGPGADTEAFF. CDR3 nucleotides: TGTGCCAGCACCTCAGGGCCAGGAGCGGACACTGAAGCTTTCTTT.

This clonotype occurred many times. The CDR3 here is CASSVRALETQYF. The DNA for the CDR3 is TGTGCCAGCAGTGTCAGGGCCCTGGAGACCCAGTACTTC. V gene TRBV6-1 combines with J gene TRBJ2-5, with a weak D call TRBD1 (5 bases). Trimming stripped 4 bases from V and 5 bases from J, with 11 bases between. Per germline, CDR1 MNHNS and CDR2 SASEGT. The CDR3 sequence is 13 residues long.

This clonotype was recorded a few times. V gene TRBV9 combines with J gene TRBJ2-5; unclear D gene. The CDR3 has 14 amino acids. V lost 3 bases, J lost 3 bases, and 12 bases lay in between. The germline V gene has CDR1 SGDLS and CDR2 YYNGEE. DNA of the CDR3: TGTGCCAGCAGCGACCGAGGATCGGAAGAGACCCAGTACTTC. Translation gives CASSDRGSEETQYF.

This clonotype was observed a few times. The rearrangement uses TRBV5-1 and TRBJ2-3; no reliable D call. CDR3 size: 13 residues. CDR1 and CDR2 (germline): SGHRS, YFSETQ. V shed 6 bases and J shed 4 bases, with 12 bases lying between them. This chain's CDR3 is CASKGTPSDTQYF. DNA of the CDR3: TGCGCCAGCAAAGGTACTCCGTCAGATACGCAGTATTTT.

The rearrangement links TRBV24-1 to TRBJ2-1; 11 bases line up with TRBD2. V was clipped by 0 bases and J by 8 bases; unmatched bases: 5. Germline CDR1 KGHDR, CDR2 SFDVKD. This CDR3 spans 16 amino acids. CDR3 DNA: TGTGCCACCAGTGATTTGACTAGCGGGAGATCCCATGAGCAGTTCTTC. This codes for CATSDLTSGRSHEQFF.

This chain connects TRBV6-1 to TRBJ2-3; the D is unclear. Looked up from germline, CDR1 is MNHNS and CDR2 is SASEGT. V lost 6 bases and J lost 4, with 11 bases in between. The CDR3 is 13 amino acids. The CDR3 here is CASRTGLSDTQYF. DNA for the CDR3: TGTGCCAGCAGAACTGGGTTATCAGATACGCAGTATTTT.

This sequence joins TRBV5-1 and TRBJ2-3; tentative D call: TRBD2 (6 bases). This CDR3 is built from 17 residues. V gave up 1 base and J gave up 1 base, with 16 bases separating them. Per the germline V gene, CDR1 is SGHRS and CDR2 is YFSETQ. CDR3 loop: CASSLLVGGGGTDTQYF. Here the CDR3 DNA reads TGCGCCAGCAGCTTGCTAGTCGGGGGAGGCGGCACAGATACGCAGTATTTT.

For the CDR3, the DNA is TGCGCCAGCAGCCCCTCACCAGGGGGAGAGGCTGAGACCCAGTACTTC. It encodes CASSPSPGGEAETQYF. The rearrangement uses TRBV4-1 and TRBJ2-5, with 7 nucleotides matching TRBD1. Germline assignment: CDR1 MGHRA and CDR2 YSYEKL. This CDR3 is built from 16 residues. Trimming cost V 4 bases and J 5 bases; bases outside gene matches: 13.

This clonotype has more than one count but fewer than ten. V usage is TRBV27 and J usage is TRBJ2-7, with 8 bases matching TRBD2. CDR3 length equals 15 residues. The V segment lost 7 bases and the J segment 2 bases; nucleotides outside the gene matches: 10. CDR1 is MNHEY and CDR2 is SMNVEV in the germline V gene (reference sequence). Here the CDR3 DNA reads TGTGCCAGCAACCCCCGAGCGGGGGTCCCCTACGAGCAGTACTTC. It translates to CASNPRAGVPYEQYF.

V gene TRBV5-1 combines with J gene TRBJ2-3, with 10 bases fitting TRBD2. The CDR3 consists of 16 residues. CDR1 and CDR2 (germline): SGHRS, YFSETQ. Trimming cost V 4 bases and J 4 bases; bases outside gene matches: 9. This CDR3 is CASSVGIAGGSDTQYF. The CDR3 nucleotides are TGCGCCAGCAGCGTCGGCATAGCGGGGGGTTCAGATACGCAGTATTTT. The whole variable domain, filled in from reference TRBV5-1 and TRBJ2-3, reads KAGVTQTPRYLIKTRGQQVTLSCSPISGHRSVSWYQQTPGQGLQFLFEYFSETQRNKGNFPGRFSGRQFSNSRSEMNVSTLELGDSALYLCASSVGIAGGSDTQYFGPGTRLTVL.